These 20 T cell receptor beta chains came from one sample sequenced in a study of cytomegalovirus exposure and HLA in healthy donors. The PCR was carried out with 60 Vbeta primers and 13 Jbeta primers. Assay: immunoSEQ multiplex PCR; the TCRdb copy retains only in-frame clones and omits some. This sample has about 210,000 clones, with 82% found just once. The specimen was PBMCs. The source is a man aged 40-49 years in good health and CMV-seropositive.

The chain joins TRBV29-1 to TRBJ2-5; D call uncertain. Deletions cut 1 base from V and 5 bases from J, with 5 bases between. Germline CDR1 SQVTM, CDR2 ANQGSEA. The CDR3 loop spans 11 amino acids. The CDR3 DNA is TGCAGCGTTGAAGTCCCGGAGACCCAGTACTTC. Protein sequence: CSVEVPETQYF.

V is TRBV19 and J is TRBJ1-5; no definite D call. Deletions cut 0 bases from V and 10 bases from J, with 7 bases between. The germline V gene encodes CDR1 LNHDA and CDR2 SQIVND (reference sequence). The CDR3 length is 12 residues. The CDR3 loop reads CASSIDRGPQHF. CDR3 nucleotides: TGTGCCAGTAGTATAGACCGGGGTCCCCAGCATTTT.

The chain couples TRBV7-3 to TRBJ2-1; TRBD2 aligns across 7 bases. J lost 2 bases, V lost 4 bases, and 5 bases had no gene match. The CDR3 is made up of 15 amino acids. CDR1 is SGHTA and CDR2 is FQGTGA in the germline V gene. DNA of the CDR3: TGTGCCAGCAGCTCCCTCGGGGGGACCTACAATGAGCAGTTCTTC. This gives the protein CASSSLGGTYNEQFF. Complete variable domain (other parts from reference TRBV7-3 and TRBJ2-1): GAGVSQTPSNKVTEKGKYVELRCDPISGHTALYWYRQSLGQGPEFLIYFQGTGAADDSGLPNDRFFAVRPEGSVSTLKIQRTERGDSAVYLCASSSLGGTYNEQFFGPGTRLTVL.

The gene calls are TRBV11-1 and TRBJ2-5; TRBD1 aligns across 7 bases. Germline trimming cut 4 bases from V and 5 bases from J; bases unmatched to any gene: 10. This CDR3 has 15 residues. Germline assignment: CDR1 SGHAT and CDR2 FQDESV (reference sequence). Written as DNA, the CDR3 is TGTGCCAGCAGCTCCGACAGGGCCGGGTTGGAGACCCAGTACTTC. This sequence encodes CASSSDRAGLETQYF.

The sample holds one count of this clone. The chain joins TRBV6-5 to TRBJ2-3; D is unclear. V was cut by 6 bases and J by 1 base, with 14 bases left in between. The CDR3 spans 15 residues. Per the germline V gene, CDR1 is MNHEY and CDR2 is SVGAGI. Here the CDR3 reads CASSKEPIRTDTQYF. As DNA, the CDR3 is TGTGCCAGCAGCAAAGAACCTATTCGCACAGATACGCAGTATTTT.

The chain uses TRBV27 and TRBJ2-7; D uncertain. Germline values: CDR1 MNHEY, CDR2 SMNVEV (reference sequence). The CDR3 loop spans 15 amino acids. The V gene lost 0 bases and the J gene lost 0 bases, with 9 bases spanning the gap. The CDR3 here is CASSLSGWRSYEQYF. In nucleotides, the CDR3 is TGTGCCAGCAGTTTATCGGGCTGGCGCTCCTACGAGCAGTACTTC.

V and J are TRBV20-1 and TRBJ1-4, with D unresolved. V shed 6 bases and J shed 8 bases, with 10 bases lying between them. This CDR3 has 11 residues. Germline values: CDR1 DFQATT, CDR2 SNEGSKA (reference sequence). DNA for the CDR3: TGCAGTGCCTTCGAGAAGGAAAAACTGTTTTTT. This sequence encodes CSAFEKEKLFF.

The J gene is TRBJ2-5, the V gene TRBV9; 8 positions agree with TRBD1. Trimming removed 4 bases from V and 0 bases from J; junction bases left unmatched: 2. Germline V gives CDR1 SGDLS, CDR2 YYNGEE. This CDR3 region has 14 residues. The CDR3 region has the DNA TGTGCCAGCAGCACCAGGGGGCACCAAGAGACCCAGTACTTC. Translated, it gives CASSTRGHQETQYF.

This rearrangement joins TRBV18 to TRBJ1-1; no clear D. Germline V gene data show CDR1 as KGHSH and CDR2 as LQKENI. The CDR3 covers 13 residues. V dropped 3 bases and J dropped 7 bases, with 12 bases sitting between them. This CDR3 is CASSPSTGDEAFF. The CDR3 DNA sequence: TGTGCCAGCTCACCGTCCACGGGTGATGAAGCTTTCTTT. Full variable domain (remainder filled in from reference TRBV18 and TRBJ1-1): NAGVMQNPRHLVRRRGQEARLRCSPMKGHSHVYWYRQLPEEGLKFMVYLQKENIIDESGMPKERFSAEFPKEGPSILRIQQVVRGDSAAYFCASSPSTGDEAFFGQGTRLTVV.

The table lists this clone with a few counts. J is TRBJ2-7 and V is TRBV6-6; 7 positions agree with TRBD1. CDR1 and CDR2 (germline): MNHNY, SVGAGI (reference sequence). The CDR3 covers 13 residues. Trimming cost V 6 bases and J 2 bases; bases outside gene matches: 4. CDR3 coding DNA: TGTGCCAGCAGCTGGGACAGAGCCTACGAGCAGTACTTC. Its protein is CASSWDRAYEQYF.

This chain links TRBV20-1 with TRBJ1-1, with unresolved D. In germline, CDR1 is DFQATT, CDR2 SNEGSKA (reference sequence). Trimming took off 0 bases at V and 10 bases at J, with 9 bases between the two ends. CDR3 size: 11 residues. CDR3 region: CSARDSRGAFF. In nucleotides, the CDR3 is TGCAGTGCTAGAGATAGCCGTGGAGCTTTCTTT.

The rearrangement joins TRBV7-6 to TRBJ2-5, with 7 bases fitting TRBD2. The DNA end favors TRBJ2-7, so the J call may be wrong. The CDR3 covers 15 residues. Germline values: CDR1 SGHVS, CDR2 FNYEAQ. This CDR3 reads CASSLEAERDYEQYF. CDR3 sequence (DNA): TGTGCCAGCAGCTTAGAGGCAGAGCGGGACTACGAGCAGTACTTC.

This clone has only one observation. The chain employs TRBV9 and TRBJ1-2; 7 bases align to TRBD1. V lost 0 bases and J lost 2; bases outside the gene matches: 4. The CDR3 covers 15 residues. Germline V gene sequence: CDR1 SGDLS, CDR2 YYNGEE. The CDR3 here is CASSVGNRGNYGYTF. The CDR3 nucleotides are TGTGCCAGCAGCGTAGGAAACAGGGGCAACTATGGCTACACCTTC.

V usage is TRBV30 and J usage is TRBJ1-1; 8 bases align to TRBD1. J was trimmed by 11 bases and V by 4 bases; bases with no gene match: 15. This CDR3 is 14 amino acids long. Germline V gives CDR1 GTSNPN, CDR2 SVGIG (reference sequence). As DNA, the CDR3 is TGTGCCTGGACCCCCGGGACAGGTCGAACCCAGGCTTTCTTT. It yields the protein CAWTPGTGRTQAFF.

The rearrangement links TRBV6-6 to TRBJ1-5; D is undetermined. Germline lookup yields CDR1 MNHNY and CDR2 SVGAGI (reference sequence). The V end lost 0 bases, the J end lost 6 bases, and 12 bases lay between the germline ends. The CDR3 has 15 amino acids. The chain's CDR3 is CASSYSISGFQPQHF. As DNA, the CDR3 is TGTGCCAGCAGTTACTCCATATCGGGGTTTCAGCCCCAGCATTTT.

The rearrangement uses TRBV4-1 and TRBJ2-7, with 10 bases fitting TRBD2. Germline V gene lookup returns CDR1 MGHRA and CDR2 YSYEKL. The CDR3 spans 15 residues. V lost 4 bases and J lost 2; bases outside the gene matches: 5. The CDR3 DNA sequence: TGCGCCAGCAGCCTGGGACTAGCGAGTGCCTACGAGCAGTACGTC. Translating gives CASSLGLASAYEQYV.

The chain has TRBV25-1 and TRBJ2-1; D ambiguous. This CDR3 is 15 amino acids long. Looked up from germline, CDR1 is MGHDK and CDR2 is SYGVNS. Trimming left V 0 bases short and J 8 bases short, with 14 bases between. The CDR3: CASSEYGFGFDEQFF. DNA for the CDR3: TGTGCCAGCAGTGAATACGGGTTTGGATTTGATGAGCAGTTCTTC.

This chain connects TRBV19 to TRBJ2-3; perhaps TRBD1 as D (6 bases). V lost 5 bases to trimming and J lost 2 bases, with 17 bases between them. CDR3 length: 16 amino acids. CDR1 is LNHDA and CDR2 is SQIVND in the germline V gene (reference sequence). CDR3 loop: CASSDTDRPATDTQYF. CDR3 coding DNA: TGTGCCAGTAGTGATACAGACAGGCCTGCCACAGATACGCAGTATTTT.

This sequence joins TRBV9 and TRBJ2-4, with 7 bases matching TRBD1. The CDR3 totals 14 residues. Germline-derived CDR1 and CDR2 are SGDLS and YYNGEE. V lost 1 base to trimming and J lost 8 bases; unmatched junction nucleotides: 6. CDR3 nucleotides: TGTGCCAGCAGCGTAACTGGCACAGGGGACATTCAGTACTTC. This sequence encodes CASSVTGTGDIQYF.

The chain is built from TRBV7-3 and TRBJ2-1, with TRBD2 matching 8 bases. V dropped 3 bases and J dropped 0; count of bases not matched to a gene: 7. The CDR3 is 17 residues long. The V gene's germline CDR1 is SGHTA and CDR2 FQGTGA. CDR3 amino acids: CASSLVREVSSYNEQFF. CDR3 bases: TGTGCCAGCAGCTTGGTGCGGGAGGTATCCTCCTACAATGAGCAGTTCTTC.